This T cell receptor (beta chain) was captured by sequencing in a study of blood T cell repertoires in COVID-19. Germline CDR1 LNHDA, CDR2 SQIVND (reference sequence). Trimming stripped 6 bases from V and 4 bases from J, with 13 bases between. CDR3 length: 13 amino acids. The repertoire was sequenced with immunoSEQ multiplex PCR; TCRdb's copy has only in-frame clones and lacks some. The data hold approximately 100,000 clones, with approximately 80% observed a single time. The chain carries TRBV19 and TRBJ2-7; weak D call: TRBD1 (6 bases). The sample was peripheral blood. This clonotype was obtained from an older man with acute or convalescent COVID-19. The CDR3 DNA follows: TGTGCCAGTAGCCGGGACACCTGGTACGAGCAGTACTTC. Amino acids: CASSRDTWYEQYF.